This T cell receptor beta chain was recovered during a study of vaccination and CD4 T cells after COVID-19. As for the study in general: Cells were stimulated with overlapping spike peptide pools from SARS-CoV-2, HCoV-NL63, HCoV-OC43 and HCoV-229E. Controls used CEFX viral epitopes (positive), HIV-1 Nef peptides (negative), or no peptide.

CD4+ T cells that had been cultured provided DNA sequenced with the Oncomine TCR Beta short-read assay. One entry per CDR3 protein results from TCRdb running MiXCR on the PCR reads. The sample carries roughly 19,000 distinct CDR3 sequences, around half recorded once. The V end lost 3 bases, the J end lost 1 base, and 9 bases lay between the germline ends. Germline V gene lookup returns CDR1 KGHSH and CDR2 LQKENI. There are 14 residues in the CDR3. For this clonotype: Its antigen is unknown.

Treatment denoted: approximately 9-day PBMC culture with coronavirus spike peptide pools or control peptides (ViraFEST assay). After being plated at over 1.5 million per well, PBMCs were cultured with about 10 IU/ml IL-2 and 10 ug/ml peptide pools. This material consisted of CD4+ T cells from blood, cultured in vitro, taken before SARS-CoV-2 vaccination. This clonotype originated in a human donor who had recovered from COVID-19. This chain connects TRBV18 to TRBJ1-1; a possible D gene is TRBD1 (6 bases). In DNA form, the CDR3 reads TGTGCCAGCTCACCTACGACAGGGAACACTGAAGCTTTCTTT. Residues: CASSPTTGNTEAFF.